This entry features one T cell receptor beta chain sequence. These data originate in a study of blood T cell repertoires in COVID-19. Study details: Sources were T cells, B-cell-depleted T cells, or PBMCs; the material itself was cDNA or gDNA.

Authors' analysis steps: How many nucleated cells were present was estimated from reference gene primer amplification. Method: immunoSEQ multiplex PCR; TCRdb's copy keeps in-frame clones and lacks some. The V and J calls and clone size were taken over from that table, and D and trimming were inferred from the DNA. This table holds approximately 210,000 clones, approximately 84% found once. The CDR3 runs 12 residues. CDR1 is GTSNPN and CDR2 is SVGIG in the germline V gene (reference sequence). The trim removed 3 bases at V and 8 bases at J, leaving 6 bases unmatched. The V and J genes are TRBV30 and TRBJ1-2; TRBD1 matches 7 bases. This TCR was recovered from a man aged 40-55 years who had recovered from COVID-19. What was sequenced was PBMCs or T cells enriched from blood (not recorded which). CDR3 nucleotides: TGTGCCTGGAGCCCAACAGGGGCCGGCTACACCTTC. This codes for CAWSPTGAGYTF.